A selection of T cell receptor beta chains follows, all from one sample in a study of vaccination effects on CD4 cells after COVID-19. Using immunoSEQ multiplex PCR, the repertoire was profiled, and TCRdb retains in-frame clones only, with some absent. In the table there are fewer than 65,000 clones, roughly four fifths of which are singletons. These receptors have no known antigen. The sequences come from CD4+ T cells from PBMCs cultured with HCoV-229E spike peptides, collected before COVID-19 vaccination. These receptors were obtained from a human donor who received a COVID-19 vaccine. Both conserved end residues are part of each CDR3. The D gene is left open where the match is weak. The listing skips clone size in some rows; elsewhere it reads once, few, many or a size class.

V gene,J gene,clone size,D gene,CDR3 DNA,CDR3 protein
TRBV9,TRBJ1-6,.,.,TGTGCCAGCAGCGTAGGTCAAGGGGCTGATAATTCACCCCTCCACTTT,CASSVGQGADNSPLHF
TRBV29-1,TRBJ1-1,.,.,TGCAGCGTTGACGGGGGGGTGGGCACTGAAGCTTTCTTT,CSVDGGVGTEAFF
TRBV2,TRBJ1-5,few,TRBD1,TGTGCCAGCACCTCGGGGACAGCTGGCAATCAGCCCCAGCATTTT,CASTSGTAGNQPQHF
TRBV6-2/TRBV6-3,TRBJ1-4,few,.,TGTGCCAGCAGTTACGGCGGGTATGAAAAACTGTTTTTT,CASSYGGYEKLFF
TRBV6-5,TRBJ1-2,.,.,TGTGCCACGGGTCGACCGATGGGGAACTATGGCTACACCTTC,CATGRPMGNYGYTF
TRBV28,TRBJ2-5,.,.,TGTGCCAGCAGCCTGCCGAGGGGTGGAGGGGAGACCCAGTACTTC,CASSLPRGGGETQYF
TRBV5-1,TRBJ2-5,.,.,TGCGCCAGCAGCACTCCTGGTGGGACAAAAGAGACCCAGTACTTC,CASSTPGGTKETQYF
TRBV5-4,TRBJ1-3,.,.,TGTGCCAGCAGCTTGGTCGGCGGCGCGGGTGTAAGTGGAAACACCATATATTTT,CASSLVGGAGVSGNTIYF
TRBV10-3,TRBJ1-2,.,.,TGTGCCATCCGCCCGACACAGGGATCTGGCTACACCTTC,CAIRPTQGSGYTF
TRBV24-1,TRBJ1-5,once,.,TGTGCCACCAGTCAGAGATATAGCAATCAGCCCCAGCATTTT,CATSQRYSNQPQHF
TRBV2,TRBJ1-1,.,TRBD1,TGTGCCAGCAGAAGGGCTGGGACAGCAATTTTGAACACTGAAGCTTTCTTT,CASRRAGTAILNTEAFF
TRBV24-1,TRBJ2-5,.,.,TGTGCCACCAGTGATTCGTCAAGGGAGACCCAGTACTTC,CATSDSSRETQYF
TRBV5-8,TRBJ1-1,.,.,TGTGCCAGCAGCTCCAGGGTGATTATAGCCACTGAAGCTTTCTTT,CASSSRVIIATEAFF
TRBV6-5,TRBJ2-3,.,TRBD1,TGTGCCAGCAGGCGGACAGGGGGCAAAGATACGCAGTATTTT,CASRRTGGKDTQYF
TRBV5-5,TRBJ1-1,.,.,TGTGCCAGCAGCTCTCAGGGTGGGGACACTGAAGCTTTCTTT,CASSSQGGDTEAFF
TRBV27,TRBJ1-2,.,.,TGTGCCAGCAGTCCAGCCGGCGCCAGGAACTATGGCTACACCTTC,CASSPAGARNYGYTF
TRBV3-1/TRBV3-2,TRBJ2-3,.,.,TGTGCCAGCAGCCAAAGTATTAGCGGAAGAGATACGCAGTATTTT,CASSQSISGRDTQYF
TRBV7-2,TRBJ1-3,once,.,TGTGCCAGCAGCTTAGGAGAGACTTACGGCTCTGGAAACACCATATATTTT,CASSLGETYGSGNTIYF
TRBV5-6,TRBJ1-5,.,.,TGTGCCAGCAGCTTGACGGGGCGGACTCAGCCCCAGCATTTT,CASSLTGRTQPQHF